Below, 15 T cell receptor beta chains from the same sample are listed, as sequenced in a study of neoadjuvant nivolumab and ipilimumab in lung cancer. Repertoires were generated with immunoSEQ multiplex PCR, while TCRdb's copy carries only in-frame clones and drops some. The data hold roughly 18,000 clones, with 60% to 85% observed a single time. The sample here was tumor tissue, taken after neoadjuvant nivolumab, alone or with ipilimumab, at or shortly before surgery. The receptors shown here come from an adult with non-small cell lung cancer.

The CDR3 loop is CASSKADYGTDTQYF. In DNA form, the CDR3 reads TGTGCCAGCAGCAAAGCGGACTATGGCACAGATACGCAGTATTTT. The genes are TRBV9 and TRBJ2-3; maybe TRBD2 (6 bases). Trimming left V 4 bases short and J 1 base short, with 13 bases between. This CDR3 is 15 amino acids long. Germline CDR1 and CDR2: SGDLS and YYNGEE.

The chain uses TRBV7-9 and TRBJ2-5; D possibly corresponds to TRBD2 (6 bases). CDR3 length: 16 residues. V lost 5 bases and J 2 bases, leaving 18 bases between the germline ends. Germline V lookup: CDR1 SEHNR, CDR2 FQNEAQ (reference sequence). The CDR3 is CASSASGSGLQETQYF. The CDR3 DNA follows: TGTGCCAGCAGCGCCTCCGGTAGCGGATTACAAGAGACCCAGTACTTC.

This clone was seen a single time. The chain links TRBV5-6 to TRBJ2-1; 9 nucleotides agree with TRBD2. The junction had 5 bases not matched to a gene; V was cut back by 2 bases and J by 5 bases. The CDR3 has 15 residues. CDR1 is SGHDT, CDR2 YYEEEE, per germline. This CDR3 is CASSFGLATDNEQFF. The DNA of the CDR3 is TGTGCCAGCAGCTTCGGACTAGCGACCGACAATGAGCAGTTCTTC.

This sequence joins TRBV7-2 and TRBJ1-2; D might be TRBD1 (6 bases). CDR3 size: 12 residues. Germline CDR1 and CDR2: SGHTA and FQGNSA. The V gene lost 5 bases and the J gene lost 10 bases, with 14 bases spanning the gap. The CDR3 loop reads CASSLEGGAYTF. In nucleotides, the CDR3 is TGTGCCAGCAGCCTCGAAGGGGGGGCCTACACCTTC.

The rearrangement uses TRBV5-1 and TRBJ1-2, with TRBD1 matching over 10 bases. The CDR3 length is 14 residues. Per the germline V gene, CDR1 is SGHRS and CDR2 is YFSETQ. V lost 5 bases and J lost 2; bases outside the gene matches: 3. The CDR3 coding sequence is TGCGCCAGCAGAGGGACAGGGGACAACTATGGCTACACCTTC. Translated, it gives CASRGTGDNYGYTF.

The chain's CDR3 is CASTTRGGVVGYTF. DNA for the CDR3: TGTGCCAGCACCACCCGGGGGGGAGTGGTCGGCTACACCTTC. The J gene is TRBJ1-2, the V gene TRBV21-1. TRBV21-1 is deemed a pseudogene. This CDR3 comprises 14 residues.

This chain uses TRBV5-6 with TRBJ1-6; no clear D. Germline V lookup: CDR1 SGHDT, CDR2 YYEEEE. V shed 2 bases and J shed 7 bases, with 10 bases lying between them. CDR3 length: 14 amino acids. The CDR3 loop is CASSFGLSNSPLHF. DNA for the CDR3: TGTGCCAGCAGCTTCGGGTTATCAAATTCACCCCTCCACTTT.

CDR3 in amino acids: CASSLRGLYGYTF. The CDR3 DNA reads TGCGCCAGCAGCTTAAGAGGCCTCTATGGCTACACCTTC. The V call is TRBV5-1, the J call TRBJ1-2; D not resolved. CDR1 and CDR2 (germline): SGHRS, YFSETQ. The CDR3 length is 13 residues. Trimming removed 2 bases at V and 4 bases at J, with 9 bases between. The full variable domain, rest sourced from reference TRBV5-1 and TRBJ1-2, is KAGVTQTPRYLIKTRGQQVTLSCSPISGHRSVSWYQQTPGQGLQFLFEYFSETQRNKGNFPGRFSGRQFSNSRSEMNVSTLELGDSALYLCASSLRGLYGYTFGSGTRLTVV.

Worth noting for this clone: An end of the junction does not agree with germline; a read error may underlie this. This chain links TRBV7-2 with TRBJ1-1; D is undetermined. Per germline, CDR1 SGHTA and CDR2 FQGNSA. This CDR3 has 17 amino acids. CDR3 protein: CASRLVPLERPDTEAFF. CDR3 nucleotide sequence: TGTGCCAGCAGGTTAGTCCCCCTTGAGCGTCCGGACACTGAAGCTTTCTTT.

This chain joins TRBV29-1 and TRBJ2-7; 8 nucleotides align to TRBD1. With V trimmed by 5 bases and J by 2 bases, 8 bases remained unmatched. There are 14 residues in the CDR3. Germline CDR1 SQVTM, CDR2 ANQGSEA. The chain's CDR3 is CSVTQGAGTYEQYF. The CDR3 coding sequence is TGCAGCGTTACTCAGGGGGCTGGGACCTACGAGCAGTACTTC.

This rearrangement joins TRBV4-3 to TRBJ1-5; D possibly corresponds to TRBD1 (5 bases). The CDR3 length is 15 residues. Germline V CDR1 and CDR2: LGHNA, YSLEER. Trimming took 1 base from V and 5 from J, leaving 12 bases between them. CDR3 nucleotide sequence: TGCGCCAGCAGCCAAGTCAGGGATCCTTATCAGCCCCAGCATTTT. This encodes CASSQVRDPYQPQHF.

J is TRBJ2-7 and V is TRBV7-8, with D perhaps TRBD1 (6 bases). V was pared by 1 base and J by 7 bases, with 23 bases between. The CDR3 sequence is 17 residues long. Germline CDR1 is SGHVS and CDR2 is FQNEAQ. The CDR3: CASSLVTGNRAAREQYF. The CDR3 bases are TGTGCCAGCAGCTTAGTCACGGGAAACAGGGCGGCTAGAGAGCAGTACTTC.

The chain carries TRBV6-1 and TRBJ1-5; no clear D gene. The CDR3 has 13 residues. Germline assignment: CDR1 MNHNS and CDR2 SASEGT. Between the trimmed V and J ends, which lost 3 bases and 2 bases, there was a span of 5 bases. This chain's CDR3 is CASSDGGNQPQHF. The CDR3 nucleotides read TGTGCCAGCAGTGACGGGGGCAATCAGCCCCAGCATTTT.

The J gene is TRBJ2-3, the V gene TRBV10-3; TRBD2 matches 7 bases. Unmatched junction bases numbered 4, after V lost 6 bases and J lost 4 bases. Germline CDR1 is ENHRY and CDR2 is SYGVKD. The CDR3 covers 13 residues. The CDR3 sequence is CAISTGGADTQYF. In nucleotides, the CDR3 is TGTGCCATCAGCACGGGGGGTGCAGATACGCAGTATTTT.

The chain joins TRBV25-1 to TRBJ1-3; D is unclear. The CDR3 has 15 amino acids. CDR1 MGHDK and CDR2 SYGVNS come from the germline V gene. The V end was cut by 5 bases, the J end by 4 bases, with 15 bases between. CDR3 in DNA: TGTGCCAGCAGTCACCCTGGGAGGGAAGGAAACACCATATATTTT. Encoded protein: CASSHPGREGNTIYF. The variable domain in full, completed from reference TRBV25-1 and TRBJ1-3, reads EADIYQTPRYLVIGTGKKITLECSQTMGHDKMYWYQQDPGMELHLIHYSYGVNSTEKGDLSSESTVSRIRTEHFPLTLESARPSHTSQYLCASSHPGREGNTIYFGEGSWLTVV.